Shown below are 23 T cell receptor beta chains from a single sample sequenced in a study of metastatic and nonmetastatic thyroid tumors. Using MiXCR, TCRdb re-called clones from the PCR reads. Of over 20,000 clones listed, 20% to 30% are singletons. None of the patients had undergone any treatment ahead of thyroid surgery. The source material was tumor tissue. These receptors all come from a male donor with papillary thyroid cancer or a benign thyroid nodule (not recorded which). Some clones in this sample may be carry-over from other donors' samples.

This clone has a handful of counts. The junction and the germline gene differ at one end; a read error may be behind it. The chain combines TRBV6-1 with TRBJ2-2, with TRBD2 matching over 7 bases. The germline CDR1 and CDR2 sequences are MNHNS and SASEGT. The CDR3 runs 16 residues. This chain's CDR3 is CASTLREGCRTGELFF. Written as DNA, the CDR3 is TGTGCCAGCACTCTCAGGGAGGGCTGTAGGACCGGTGAGCTGTTTTTT.

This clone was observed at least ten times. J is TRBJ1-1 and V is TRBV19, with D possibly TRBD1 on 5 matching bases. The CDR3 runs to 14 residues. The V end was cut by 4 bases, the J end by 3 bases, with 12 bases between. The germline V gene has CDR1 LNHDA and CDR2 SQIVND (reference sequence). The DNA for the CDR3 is TGTGCCAGTAGTAAAGGGACTACGGACACTGAAGCTTTCTTT. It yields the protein CASSKGTTDTEAFF.

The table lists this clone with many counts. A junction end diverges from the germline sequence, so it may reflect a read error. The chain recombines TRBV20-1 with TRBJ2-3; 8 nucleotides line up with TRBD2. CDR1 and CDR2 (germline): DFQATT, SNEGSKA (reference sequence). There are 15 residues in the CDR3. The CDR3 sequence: CSALGSLAGPDAQYF. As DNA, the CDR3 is TGCAGTGCCCTAGGATCTTTAGCGGGACCAGATGCGCAGTATTTT.

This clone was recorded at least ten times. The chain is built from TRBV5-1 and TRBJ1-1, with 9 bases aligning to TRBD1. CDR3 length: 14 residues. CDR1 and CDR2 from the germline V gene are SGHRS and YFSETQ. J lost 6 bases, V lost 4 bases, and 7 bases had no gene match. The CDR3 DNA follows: TGCGCCAGCAGCCCATACCGACAGGGGGCTGAAGCTTTCTTT. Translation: CASSPYRQGAEAFF.

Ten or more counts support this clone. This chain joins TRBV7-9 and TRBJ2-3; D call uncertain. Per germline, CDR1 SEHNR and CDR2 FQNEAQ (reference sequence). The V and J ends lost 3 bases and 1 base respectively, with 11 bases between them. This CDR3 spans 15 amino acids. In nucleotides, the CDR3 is TGTGCCAGCAGCTTCCCGCCCGGAGGCACAGATACGCAGTATTTT. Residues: CASSFPPGGTDTQYF.

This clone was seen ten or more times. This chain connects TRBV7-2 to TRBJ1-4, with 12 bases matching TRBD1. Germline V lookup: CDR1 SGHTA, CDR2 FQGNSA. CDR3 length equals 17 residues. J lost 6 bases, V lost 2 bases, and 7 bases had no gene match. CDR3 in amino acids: CASSLSRDRGRDEKLFF. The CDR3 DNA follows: TGTGCCAGCAGCTTATCCCGGGACAGGGGGCGGGATGAAAAACTGTTTTTT.

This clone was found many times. CDR3 in amino acids: CASSLAHGPGSYNEQFF. CDR3 nucleotides: TGTGCCAGCAGCTTAGCTCATGGTCCTGGGTCCTACAATGAGCAGTTCTTC. The genes are TRBV11-1 and TRBJ2-1; D is unclear. The CDR3 spans 17 residues. Trimming left V 0 bases short and J 1 base short, with 13 bases between. Germline CDR1 reads SGHAT; CDR2 reads FQDESV (reference sequence).

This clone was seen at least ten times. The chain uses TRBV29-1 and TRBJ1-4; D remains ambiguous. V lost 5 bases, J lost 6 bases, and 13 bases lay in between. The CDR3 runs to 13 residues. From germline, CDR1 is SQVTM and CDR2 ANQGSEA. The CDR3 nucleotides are TGCAGCGTTTTAGCAAGGATGGATGAAAAACTGTTTTTT. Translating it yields CSVLARMDEKLFF.

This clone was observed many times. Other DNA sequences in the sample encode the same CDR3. CDR3 region: CATVSGANVLTF. In DNA form, the CDR3 reads TGTGCCACCGTCTCTGGGGCCAACGTCCTGACTTTC. The chain couples TRBV28 to TRBJ2-6; D not certain. CDR1 and CDR2 (germline): MDHEN, SYDVKM. Between the trimmed V and J ends, which lost 10 bases and 0 bases, there was a span of 4 bases. This CDR3 has 12 residues.

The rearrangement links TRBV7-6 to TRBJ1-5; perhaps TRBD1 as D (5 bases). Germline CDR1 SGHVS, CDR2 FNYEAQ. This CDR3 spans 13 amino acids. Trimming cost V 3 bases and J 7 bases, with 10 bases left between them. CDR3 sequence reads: CASSFGGGQPQHF. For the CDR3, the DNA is TGTGCCAGCAGCTTCGGGGGGGGGCAGCCCCAGCATTTT.

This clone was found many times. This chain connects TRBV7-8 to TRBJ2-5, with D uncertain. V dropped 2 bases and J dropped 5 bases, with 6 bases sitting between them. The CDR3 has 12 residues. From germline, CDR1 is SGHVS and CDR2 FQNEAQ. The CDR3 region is CASSLLGETQYF. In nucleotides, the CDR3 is TGTGCCAGCAGCTTATTGGGGGAGACCCAGTACTTC.

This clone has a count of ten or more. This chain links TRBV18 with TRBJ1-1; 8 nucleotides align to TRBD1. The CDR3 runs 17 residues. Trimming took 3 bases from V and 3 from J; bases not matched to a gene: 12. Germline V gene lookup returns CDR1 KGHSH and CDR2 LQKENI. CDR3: CASSPSVQGVKDTEAFF. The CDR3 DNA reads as TGTGCCAGCTCACCTTCTGTACAGGGGGTTAAGGACACTGAAGCTTTCTTT.

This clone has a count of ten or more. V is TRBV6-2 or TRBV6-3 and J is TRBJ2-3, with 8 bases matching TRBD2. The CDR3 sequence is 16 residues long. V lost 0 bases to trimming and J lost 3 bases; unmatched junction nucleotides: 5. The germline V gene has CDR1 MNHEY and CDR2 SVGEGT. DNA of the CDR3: TGTGCCAGCAGTTACTCATCGGGAGGGTTGACAGATACGCAGTATTTT. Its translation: CASSYSSGGLTDTQYF.

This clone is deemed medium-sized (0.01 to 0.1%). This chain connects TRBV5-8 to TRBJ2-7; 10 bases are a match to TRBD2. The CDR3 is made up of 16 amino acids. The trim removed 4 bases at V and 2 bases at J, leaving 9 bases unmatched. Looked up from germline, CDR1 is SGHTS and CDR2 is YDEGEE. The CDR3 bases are TGTGCCAGCAGCCCCCGAGATAGCGGGAGGACCTACGAGCAGTACTTC. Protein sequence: CASSPRDSGRTYEQYF.

CDR3 residues: CASSRLGSINEKLFF. The CDR3 DNA is TGTGCCAGCTCCCGGCTCGGGAGCATTAATGAAAAACTGTTTTTT. The gene calls are TRBV9 and TRBJ1-4; D ambiguous. Germline V gene lookup returns CDR1 SGDLS and CDR2 YYNGEE. Trimming removed 7 bases at V and 4 bases at J, with 17 bases between. The CDR3 loop spans 15 amino acids.

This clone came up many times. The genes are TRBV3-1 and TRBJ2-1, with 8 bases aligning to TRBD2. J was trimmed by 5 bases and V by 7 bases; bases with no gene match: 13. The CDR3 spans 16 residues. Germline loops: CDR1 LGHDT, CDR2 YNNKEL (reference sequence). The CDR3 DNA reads TGTGCCAGCAATCCTTTTCCTCCGGGACTAGACAATGAGCAGTTCTTC. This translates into CASNPFPPGLDNEQFF.

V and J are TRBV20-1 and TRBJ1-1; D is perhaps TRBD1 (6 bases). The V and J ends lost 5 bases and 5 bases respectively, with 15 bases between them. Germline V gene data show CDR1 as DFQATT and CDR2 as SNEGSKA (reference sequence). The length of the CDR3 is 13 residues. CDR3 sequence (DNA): TGCAGTGCTCGGCAGGGGATGATGACTGAAGCTTTCTTT. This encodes CSARQGMMTEAFF.

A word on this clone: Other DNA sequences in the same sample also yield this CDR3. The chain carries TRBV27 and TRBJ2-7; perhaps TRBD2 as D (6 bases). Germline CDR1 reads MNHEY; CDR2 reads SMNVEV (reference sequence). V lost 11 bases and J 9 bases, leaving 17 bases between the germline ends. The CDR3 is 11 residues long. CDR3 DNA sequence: TGTGCCGGAAGTTCAGGGCGGGGGCAGTACTTC. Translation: CAGSSGRGQYF.

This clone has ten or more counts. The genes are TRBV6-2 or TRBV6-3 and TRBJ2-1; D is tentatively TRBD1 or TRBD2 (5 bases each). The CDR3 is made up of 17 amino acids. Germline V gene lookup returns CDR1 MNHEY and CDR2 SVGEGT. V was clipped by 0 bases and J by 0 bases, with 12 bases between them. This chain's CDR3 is CASSYSGAYSSYNEQFF. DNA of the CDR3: TGTGCCAGCAGTTACTCCGGGGCGTATAGCTCCTACAATGAGCAGTTCTTC.

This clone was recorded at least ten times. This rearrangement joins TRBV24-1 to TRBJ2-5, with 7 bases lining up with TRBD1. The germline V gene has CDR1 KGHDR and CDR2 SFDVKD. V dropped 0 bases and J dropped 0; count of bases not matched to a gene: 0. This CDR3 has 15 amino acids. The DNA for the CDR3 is TGTGCCACCAGTGATTTGGGACAGGACCAAGAGACCCAGTACTTC. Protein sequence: CATSDLGQDQETQYF.

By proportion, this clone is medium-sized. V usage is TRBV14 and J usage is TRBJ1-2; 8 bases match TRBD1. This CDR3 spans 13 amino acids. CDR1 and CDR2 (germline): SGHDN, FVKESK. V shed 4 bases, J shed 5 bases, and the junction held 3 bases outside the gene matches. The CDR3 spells CASSPGQGYGYTF. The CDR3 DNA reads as TGTGCCAGCAGCCCCGGACAGGGTTATGGCTACACCTTC.

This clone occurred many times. CDR3 sequence reads: CSARDNRRGEKLFF. The CDR3 DNA is TGCAGTGCTAGAGATAACAGGCGGGGTGAAAAACTGTTTTTT. The chain has TRBV20-1 and TRBJ1-4; a possible D gene is TRBD1 (5 bases). The CDR3 extends over 14 amino acids. V was pared by 0 bases and J by 7 bases, with 12 bases between. Germline CDR1 and CDR2: DFQATT and SNEGSKA (reference sequence).

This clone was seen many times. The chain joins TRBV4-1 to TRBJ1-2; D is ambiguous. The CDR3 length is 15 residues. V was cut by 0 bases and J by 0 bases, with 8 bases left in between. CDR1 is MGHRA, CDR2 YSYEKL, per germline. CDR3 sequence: CASSQERGANYGYTF. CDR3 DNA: TGCGCCAGCAGCCAAGAGCGAGGAGCTAACTATGGCTACACCTTC.